The T cell receptor (beta chain) under discussion was sequenced for a study of a mutant IDH1 vaccine in newly diagnosed glioma. Study context: Vaccine dosing followed radiotherapy by 4-6 weeks, or accompanied temozolomide cycles. Patients got radiotherapy, temozolomide, or both beforehand, and most got both.

Whole-study findings and limits: Vaccine-induced responses were seen in under 95% of patients, spanning several MHC alleles.

About this clone: As yet, its antigen is unknown.

Documented time point: week 5, during vaccination. Doses comprised 300 ug of mutant IDH1 20-mer peptide each, plus topical imiquimod. Newly diagnosed WHO grade 3 or 4 IDH1-mutant, ATRX-lost astrocytomas were identified in the donors. TCRdb keeps only in-frame clones here, not all; method: immunoSEQ multiplex PCR. The sample consists of around 46,000 clones, roughly 78% of them appearing once. The clonotype originates from a man between 45 and 60 years old with glioma. This material consisted of PBMCs, taken from a glioma patient whose treatment included an IDH1 peptide vaccine.

The CDR3 coding sequence is TGTGCCAGCAGTTACTCGAGACTAGCGGGGAATGAGCAGTTCTTC. Residues: CASSYSRLAGNEQFF. The chain links TRBV6-5 to TRBJ2-1, with 11 bases fitting TRBD2. The CDR3 runs 15 residues. V shed 0 bases, J shed 7 bases, and the junction held 2 bases outside the gene matches. CDR1 and CDR2 (germline): MNHEY, SVGAGI.